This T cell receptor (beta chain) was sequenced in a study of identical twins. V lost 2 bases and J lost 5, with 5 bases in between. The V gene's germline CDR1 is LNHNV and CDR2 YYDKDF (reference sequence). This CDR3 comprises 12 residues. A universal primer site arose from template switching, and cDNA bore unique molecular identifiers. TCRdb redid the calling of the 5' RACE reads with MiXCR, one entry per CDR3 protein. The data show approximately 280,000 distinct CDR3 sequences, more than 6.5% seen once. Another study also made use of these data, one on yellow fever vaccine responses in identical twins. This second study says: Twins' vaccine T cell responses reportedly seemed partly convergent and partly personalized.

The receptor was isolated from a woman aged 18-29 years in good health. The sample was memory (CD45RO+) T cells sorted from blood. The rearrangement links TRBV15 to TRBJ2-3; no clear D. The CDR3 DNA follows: TGTGCCACCAGCAGAAAACTAGATACGCAGTATTTT. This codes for CATSRKLDTQYF.